The 32 T cell receptor beta chains reported below all come from one sample, sequenced in a study of identical twins. TCRdb fed the 5' RACE reads into MiXCR, producing one record per CDR3 protein. Among 450,000 or so distinct CDR3 sequences listed, around 14% were seen once. These same records also appear under a second study, on yellow fever vaccine responses in identical twins.

The sample was CD4+ T cells sorted from blood. The receptors shown here come from a woman between 18 and 29 years old in good health.

This clonotype has a count of ten or more. The gene calls are TRBV4-3 and TRBJ2-3, with 9 bases lining up with TRBD2. The CDR3 is 13 residues long. J lost 11 bases, V lost 3 bases, and 6 bases had no gene match. The germline V gene has CDR1 LGHNA and CDR2 YSLEER. DNA of the CDR3: TGCGCCAGCAGCCATGGGACTAGCTTTGAGCAGTATTTT. It specifies CASSHGTSFEQYF.

This clonotype appeared a few times. The chain combines TRBV12-3 or TRBV12-4 with TRBJ2-3; D possibly matches TRBD1 or TRBD2 (5 bases each). The CDR3 is made up of 12 amino acids. V lost 8 bases to trimming and J lost 0 bases, with 6 bases between them. The CDR3 protein is CASGGSTDTQYF. CDR3 nucleotides: TGTGCCAGCGGGGGAAGCACAGATACGCAGTATTTT.

This rearrangement joins TRBV5-4 to TRBJ1-1, with D perhaps matching TRBD1 (6 bases). Germline loops: CDR1 SGHNT, CDR2 YYREEE (reference sequence). This CDR3 region has 14 residues. Trimming removed 1 base at V and 5 bases at J, with 12 bases between. The CDR3 DNA reads TGTGCCAGCAGCTTGCCAACACAGGGAACTGAAGCTTTCTTT. This gives the protein CASSLPTQGTEAFF.

V usage is TRBV11-2 and J usage is TRBJ2-1, with D uncertain. From germline, CDR1 is SGHAT and CDR2 FQNNGV. The CDR3 sequence is 11 residues long. Trimming pared 2 bases from V and 15 bases from J, leaving 11 bases between. CDR3 protein: CASSLKGGRFF. The CDR3 coding sequence is TGTGCCAGCAGCTTAAAAGGTGGACGGTTCTTC.

This clonotype has only a few counts. The gene calls are TRBV5-5 and TRBJ2-2; D is tentatively TRBD1 or TRBD2 (5 bases each). The CDR3 has 15 residues. Trimming stripped 5 bases from V and 6 bases from J, with 17 bases between. CDR1 is SGHKS, CDR2 YYEKEE, per germline (reference sequence). The CDR3 DNA reads as TGTGCCAGCAGGCCAGGGAGAATAAGCCCCGGGGAGCTGTTTTTT. This encodes CASRPGRISPGELFF. Full variable domain (missing parts from reference TRBV5-5 and TRBJ2-2): DAGVTQSPTHLIKTRGQQVTLRCSPISGHKSVSWYQQVLGQGPQFIFQYYEKEERGRGNFPDRFSARQFPNYSSELNVNALLLGDSALYLCASRPGRISPGELFFGEGSRLTVL.

This clonotype has only a few counts. The rearrangement uses TRBV7-2 and TRBJ2-1, with 8 nucleotides matching TRBD2. The CDR3 extends over 16 amino acids. Germline V CDR1 and CDR2: SGHTA, FQGNSA. V gave up 1 base and J gave up 4 bases; unmatched junction bases: 6. The CDR3 coding sequence is TGTGCCAGCAGCTTAGTTTGGCGGGGGGCTTACAATGAGCAGTTCTTC. It specifies CASSLVWRGAYNEQFF.

This clonotype was counted a few times. The rearrangement links TRBV12-3 or TRBV12-4 to TRBJ2-7; D unclear. V was pared by 3 bases and J by 3 bases, with 9 bases between. The CDR3 is 13 residues long. CDR3 DNA sequence: TGTGCCAGCAGTTTTCTGGGGAACTACGAGCAGTACTTC. It encodes CASSFLGNYEQYF.

This clonotype was detected only a few times. The V call is TRBV6-1, the J call TRBJ1-4; TRBD1 matches at 8 bases. This CDR3 region has 17 residues. After removal of 6 bases from V and 7 bases from J, the junction contained 16 bases not matched to a gene. Germline loops: CDR1 MNHNS, CDR2 SASEGT. The CDR3 nucleotides are TGTGCCAGCAGAATGCCGGGACAGGCCCTGGGGGGTGAAAAACTGTTTTTT. It codes for CASRMPGQALGGEKLFF.

This clonotype was recorded many times. The rearrangement links TRBV12-3 or TRBV12-4 to TRBJ2-7, with D hard to call. Trimming cost V 4 bases and J 4 bases, with 5 bases left between them. The CDR3 is made up of 11 amino acids. This CDR3 is CASSSKYEQYF. In DNA form, the CDR3 reads TGTGCCAGCAGTTCGAAGTACGAGCAGTACTTC.

The chain couples TRBV6-5 to TRBJ1-1, with 7 bases fitting TRBD1. The CDR3 runs 16 residues. J was trimmed by 4 bases and V by 0 bases; bases with no gene match: 8. Germline V gene lookup returns CDR1 MNHEY and CDR2 SVGAGI. CDR3 protein: CASSYSRTYRGTEAFF. The CDR3, as DNA: TGTGCCAGCAGTTACTCAAGGACCTACAGGGGCACTGAAGCTTTCTTT.

In this sample, this clonotype turned up many times. The genes are TRBV2 and TRBJ1-5; D remains ambiguous. CDR1 and CDR2 from the germline V gene are SNHLY and FYNNEI. The CDR3 is made up of 15 amino acids. The V end lost 0 bases, the J end lost 1 base, and 7 bases lay between the germline ends. The CDR3 loop reads CASSEARRSNQPQHF. The CDR3 DNA reads as TGTGCCAGCAGTGAAGCCAGAAGGAGCAATCAGCCCCAGCATTTT.

The chain links TRBV6-1 to TRBJ2-2, with TRBD2 matching 8 bases. The length of the CDR3 is 13 residues. Germline-derived CDR1 and CDR2 are MNHNS and SASEGT. With 6 bases clipped from V and 8 bases from J, the junction kept 5 bases outside the gene matches. The CDR3, as DNA: TGTGCCAGCAGAGGGACTAGTATTGGGGAGCTGTTTTTT. This sequence encodes CASRGTSIGELFF.

This clonotype was found many times. The chain combines TRBV7-9 with TRBJ1-2; TRBD1 matches at 7 bases. Germline lookup yields CDR1 SEHNR and CDR2 FQNEAQ (reference sequence). Trimming cost V 4 bases and J 7 bases; bases outside gene matches: 9. CDR3 length: 14 residues. The CDR3 nucleotides are TGTGCCAGCAGCTCCCCGGGACAGAAGTCTGGCTACACCTTC. Protein: CASSSPGQKSGYTF.

CDR3 region: CASRSIGQGYEQYF. CDR3 nucleotides: TGTGCCAGCAGATCTATTGGACAGGGATACGAGCAGTACTTC. This chain uses TRBV27 with TRBJ2-7, with 8 bases identical to TRBD1. The CDR3 length is 14 residues. The germline CDR1 and CDR2 sequences are MNHEY and SMNVEV (reference sequence). The J segment lost 4 bases and the V segment lost 6 bases, leaving 8 bases of the junction unmatched.

The chain uses TRBV28 and TRBJ2-7, with 7 bases matching TRBD2. Per the germline V gene, CDR1 is MDHEN and CDR2 is SYDVKM. The CDR3 loop spans 13 amino acids. V shed 5 bases and J 3 bases; nucleotides not matched to a gene: 4. The CDR3 sequence: CASSQAGFYEQYF. CDR3 nucleotides: TGTGCCAGCAGTCAAGCGGGATTCTACGAGCAGTACTTC.

The sample holds a few counts of this clonotype. The chain carries TRBV7-9 and TRBJ1-2; unclear D gene. The germline CDR1 and CDR2 sequences are SEHNR and FQNEAQ (reference sequence). V was cut by 6 bases and J by 5 bases, with 10 bases left in between. The CDR3 totals 12 residues. CDR3 loop: CASSPQRYGYTF. The CDR3 DNA reads as TGTGCCAGCAGTCCTCAGCGTTATGGCTACACCTTC.

J is TRBJ2-1 and V is TRBV20-1; D call uncertain. Trimming removed 0 bases from V and 5 bases from J, with 17 bases in between. Germline CDR1 reads DFQATT; CDR2 reads SNEGSKA (reference sequence). This CDR3 spans 16 amino acids. The CDR3, as DNA: TGCAGTGCTAGAGATTTTTTCGGATACCCCGACAATGAGCAGTTCTTC. Its translation is CSARDFFGYPDNEQFF.

The V and J genes are TRBV14 and TRBJ2-3, with 8 bases lining up with TRBD1. The CDR3 contains 16 residues. V lost 0 bases to trimming and J lost 6 bases; unmatched junction nucleotides: 8. The germline V gene has CDR1 SGHDN and CDR2 FVKESK. CDR3 loop: CASSQDINRGMDTQYF. The CDR3, as DNA: TGTGCCAGCAGCCAAGATATTAACAGGGGGATGGATACGCAGTATTTT. Combining the CDR3 with reference TRBV14 and TRBJ2-3 gives the whole variable domain EAGVTQFPSHSVIEKGQTVTLRCDPISGHDNLYWYRRVMGKEIKFLLHFVKESKQDESGMPNNRFLAERTGGTYSTLKVQPAELEDSGVYFCASSQDINRGMDTQYFGPGTRLTVL.

The table lists this clonotype with a few counts. The chain employs TRBV29-1 and TRBJ1-2; the match to TRBD1 covers 7 bases. After removal of 4 bases from V and 7 bases from J, the junction contained 3 bases not matched to a gene. The CDR3 has 11 residues. Germline V lookup: CDR1 SQVTM, CDR2 ANQGSEA. CDR3: CSVGTGVGYTF. CDR3 coding DNA: TGCAGCGTTGGTACAGGGGTTGGCTACACCTTC.

This clonotype showed up just a few times. The rearrangement links TRBV9 to TRBJ2-1, with TRBD1 identical over 9 bases. Germline values: CDR1 SGDLS, CDR2 YYNGEE. This CDR3 contains 15 residues. Trimming removed 4 bases from V and 10 bases from J; junction bases left unmatched: 12. CDR3 loop: CASSTGTGLGSEQFF. The CDR3 DNA reads as TGTGCCAGCAGCACCGGGACAGGGTTGGGTTCGGAGCAGTTCTTC.

This clonotype was counted many times. The J gene is TRBJ2-3, the V gene TRBV6-5, with D possibly matching TRBD1 (5 bases). Germline V lookup: CDR1 MNHEY, CDR2 SVGAGI. This CDR3 region has 13 residues. The V and J ends lost 3 bases and 6 bases respectively, with 10 bases between them. CDR3 amino acids: CASSYRGGDTQYF. CDR3 bases: TGTGCCAGCAGTTATAGGGGTGGCGATACGCAGTATTTT.

The V and J genes are TRBV7-2 and TRBJ2-1; D remains ambiguous. The germline V gene encodes CDR1 SGHTA and CDR2 FQGNSA. The V and J ends lost 1 base and 4 bases respectively, with 11 bases between them. CDR3 length equals 15 residues. CDR3 region: CASSLEKVLYNEQFF. CDR3 sequence (DNA): TGTGCCAGCAGCTTAGAAAAGGTCCTATACAATGAGCAGTTCTTC.

J is TRBJ2-2 and V is TRBV6-1, with D uncertain. The CDR3 contains 15 residues. V lost 7 bases and J lost 0, with 12 bases in between. Germline lookup yields CDR1 MNHNS and CDR2 SASEGT. The CDR3: CASTTPQANTGELFF. CDR3 sequence (DNA): TGTGCCAGCACCACCCCTCAGGCGAACACCGGGGAGCTGTTTTTT.

This clonotype was counted a few times. The chain carries TRBV5-5 and TRBJ2-5; D is ambiguous. CDR3 size: 15 residues. The V end was cut by 1 base, the J end by 7 bases, with 17 bases between. Germline CDR1 and CDR2: SGHKS and YYEKEE (reference sequence). The CDR3 sequence is CASSLSFPSDGTQYF. In nucleotides, the CDR3 is TGTGCCAGCAGCTTGTCATTCCCCAGCGACGGGACCCAGTACTTC.

The V and J genes are TRBV7-2 and TRBJ2-7; 8 positions match TRBD2. J was trimmed by 12 bases and V by 5 bases; bases with no gene match: 18. This CDR3 region has 15 residues. Germline V gene data show CDR1 as SGHTA and CDR2 as FQGNSA. The CDR3 DNA reads as TGTGCCAGCAGCGACCGCGGTAGCGGGGACCCCGATGGGTACTTC. It translates to CASSDRGSGDPDGYF. Using reference TRBV7-2 and TRBJ2-7 for the parts outside the CDR3, the full variable domain is GAGVSQSPSNKVTEKGKDVELRCDPISGHTALYWYRQSLGQGLEFLIYFQGNSAPDKSGLPSDRFSAERTGGSVSTLTIQRTQQEDSAVYLCASSDRGSGDPDGYFGPGTRLTVT.

The V call is TRBV20-1, the J call TRBJ2-1; the match to TRBD2 covers 8 bases. V lost 3 bases and J lost 5; bases outside the gene matches: 9. The CDR3 length is 15 residues. Germline CDR1 reads DFQATT; CDR2 reads SNEGSKA (reference sequence). CDR3 sequence (DNA): TGCAGTGCTAGCTACAAGTCTAGCGGGCACAATGAGCAGTTCTTC. This codes for CSASYKSSGHNEQFF.

In this sample, this clonotype turned up a few times. The V and J genes are TRBV27 and TRBJ2-2, with TRBD2 identical over 10 bases. Per germline, CDR1 MNHEY and CDR2 SMNVEV (reference sequence). This CDR3 has 19 residues. With V trimmed by 3 bases and J by 5 bases, 15 bases remained unmatched. The CDR3 region has the DNA TGTGCCAGCAGTTTGACCATCCGATTAGCGGGAGGTGTTACCGGGGAGCTGTTTTTT. Protein sequence: CASSLTIRLAGGVTGELFF.

This clonotype showed up just a few times. The rearrangement joins TRBV7-2 to TRBJ2-7; perhaps TRBD2 as D (6 bases). Germline V CDR1 and CDR2: SGHTA, FQGNSA. This CDR3 is 14 amino acids long. V was cut by 4 bases and J by 6 bases, with 16 bases left in between. The CDR3 nucleotides are TGTGCCAGCAGCTCGCGGGGAGCCGTAATCGAGCAGTACTTC. Protein product: CASSSRGAVIEQYF. The full variable domain, in which reference TRBV7-2 and TRBJ2-7 provide the parts outside the CDR3, is GAGVSQSPSNKVTEKGKDVELRCDPISGHTALYWYRQSLGQGLEFLIYFQGNSAPDKSGLPSDRFSAERTGGSVSTLTIQRTQQEDSAVYLCASSSRGAVIEQYFGPGTRLTVT.

Notes on this clonotype: The germline gene is not matched at one end of the junction; a read error may be the cause. The chain is built from TRBV12-3 or TRBV12-4 and TRBJ2-1, with TRBD2 matching over 7 bases. The CDR3 covers 11 residues. This chain's CDR3 is CASSWDYPLYF. DNA for the CDR3: TGTGCCAGCAGTTGGGACTACCCCCTATACTTC.

The chain links TRBV11-1 to TRBJ2-7; D may be TRBD1 (6 bases). The CDR3 extends over 14 amino acids. V lost 6 bases and J 6 bases, leaving 18 bases between the germline ends. The germline V gene encodes CDR1 SGHAT and CDR2 FQDESV (reference sequence). CDR3 sequence (DNA): TGTGCCAGCAGTTGGCAGGGGTGGACCTTCGAGCAGTACTTC. The encoded protein is CASSWQGWTFEQYF.

This clonotype was seen a few times. This chain uses TRBV6-2 or TRBV6-3 with TRBJ2-7, with unresolved D. The CDR3 sequence is 14 residues long. Germline V gene data show CDR1 as MNHEY and CDR2 as SVGEGT. V dropped 6 bases and J dropped 2 bases, with 14 bases sitting between them. The DNA of the CDR3 is TGTGCCAGCAGCCCACGCACAACAACCTACGAGCAGTACTTC. It translates to CASSPRTTTYEQYF.

This clonotype was seen a handful of times. The CDR3 DNA reads as TGTGCCAGCAGTATTCCGGGACAGGGGAAATCAGCTTTCTTT. This encodes CASSIPGQGKSAFF. The V and J genes are TRBV28 and TRBJ1-1, with 10 bases aligning to TRBD1. V trimming: 5 bases; J trimming: 10 bases; junction bases outside the gene matches: 10. The CDR3 contains 14 residues. The V gene's germline CDR1 is MDHEN and CDR2 SYDVKM.